Reported below is one T cell receptor beta chain. Antigen: not known. The CDR3 has 15 amino acids. CDR1 is SGHRS and CDR2 is YFSETQ in the germline V gene. V was clipped by 0 bases and J by 4 bases, with 13 bases between them. Produced via immunoSEQ multiplex PCR; TCRdb's table is partial and in-frame only. The sample holds 130,000 to 150,000 clones; around 87% are singletons and the top ten take roughly 1.7%. The source of the sample is a study of T cell responses to AZD1222 COVID-19 vaccine. General study points: Every sample of the repertoires postdated the peak T cell response. An increase in Spike-specific TCR breadth and depth was observed after two AZD1222 doses. The sample set comprised mostly white British donors with more females, and clonal diversity was possibly underestimated. Seropositive AZD1222 recipients at baseline numbered only five or six.

This sample comprised peripheral blood, obtained on day 0 of AZD1222 vaccination. This chain connects TRBV5-1 to TRBJ1-1; D unclear. This TCR derives from an adult in good health. The CDR3 coding sequence is TGCGCCAGCAGCTTGGTGGCAGCAACCTCCACTGAAGCTTTCTTT. Translating gives CASSLVAATSTEAFF.